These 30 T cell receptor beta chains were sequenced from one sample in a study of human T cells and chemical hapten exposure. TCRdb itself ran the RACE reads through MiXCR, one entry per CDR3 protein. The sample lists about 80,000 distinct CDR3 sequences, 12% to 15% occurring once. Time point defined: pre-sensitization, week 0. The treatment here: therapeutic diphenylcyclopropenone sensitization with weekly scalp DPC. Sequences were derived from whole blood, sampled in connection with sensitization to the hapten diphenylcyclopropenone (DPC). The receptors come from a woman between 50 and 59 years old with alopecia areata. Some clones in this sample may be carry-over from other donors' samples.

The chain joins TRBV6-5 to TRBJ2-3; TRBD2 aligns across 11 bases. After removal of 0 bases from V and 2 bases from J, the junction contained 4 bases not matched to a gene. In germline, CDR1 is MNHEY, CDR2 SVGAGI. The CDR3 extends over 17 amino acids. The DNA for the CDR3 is TGTGCCAGCAGTTACTCATTACTAGCGGGAGTCACAGATACGCAGTATTTT. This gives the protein CASSYSLLAGVTDTQYF.

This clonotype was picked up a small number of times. The CDR3 DNA sequence: TGTGCCAGCAGCGATTGGGATAATCAGCCCCAGCATTTT. Translating it yields CASSDWDNQPQHF. The V gene is TRBV3-1, the J gene TRBJ1-5; D gene ambiguous. V lost 5 bases, J lost 4 bases, and 9 bases lay in between. The CDR3 has 13 residues. Germline V gives CDR1 LGHDT, CDR2 YNNKEL (reference sequence).

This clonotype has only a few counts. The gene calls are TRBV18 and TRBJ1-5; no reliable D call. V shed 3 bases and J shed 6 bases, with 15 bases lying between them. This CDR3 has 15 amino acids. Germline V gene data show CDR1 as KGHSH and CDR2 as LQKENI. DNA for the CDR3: TGTGCCAGCTCACCCCCCGGTGAATGGGTTCAGCCCCAGCATTTT. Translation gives CASSPPGEWVQPQHF. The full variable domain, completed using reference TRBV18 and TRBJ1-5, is NAGVMQNPRHLVRRRGQEARLRCSPMKGHSHVYWYRQLPEEGLKFMVYLQKENIIDESGMPKERFSAEFPKEGPSILRIQQVVRGDSAAYFCASSPPGEWVQPQHFGDGTRLSIL.

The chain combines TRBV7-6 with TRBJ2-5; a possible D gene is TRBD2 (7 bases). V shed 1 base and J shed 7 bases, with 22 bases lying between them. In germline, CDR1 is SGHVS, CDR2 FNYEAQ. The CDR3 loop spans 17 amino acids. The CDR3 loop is CASSLEGGARGTGTQYF. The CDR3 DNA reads TGTGCCAGCAGCTTAGAGGGGGGGGCCCGCGGGACTGGGACCCAGTACTTC.

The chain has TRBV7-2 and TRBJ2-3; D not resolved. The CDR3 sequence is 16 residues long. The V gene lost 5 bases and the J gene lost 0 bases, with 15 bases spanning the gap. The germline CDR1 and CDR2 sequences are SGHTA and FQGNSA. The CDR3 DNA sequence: TGTGCCAGCAGCCCCCGGCTGGACCTTAGCACAGATACGCAGTATTTT. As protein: CASSPRLDLSTDTQYF.

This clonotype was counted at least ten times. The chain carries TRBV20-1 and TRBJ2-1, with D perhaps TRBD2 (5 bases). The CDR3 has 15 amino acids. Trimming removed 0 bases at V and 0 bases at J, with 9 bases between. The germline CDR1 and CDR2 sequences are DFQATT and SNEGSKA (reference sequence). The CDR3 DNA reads TGCAGTGCTAGAGAGCGGGTTAGCTCCTACAATGAGCAGTTCTTC. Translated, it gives CSARERVSSYNEQFF.

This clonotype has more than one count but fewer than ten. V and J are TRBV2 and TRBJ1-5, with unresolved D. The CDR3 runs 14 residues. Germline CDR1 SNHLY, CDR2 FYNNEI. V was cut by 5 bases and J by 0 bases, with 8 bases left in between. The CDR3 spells CASSRLNSNQPQHF. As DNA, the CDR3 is TGTGCCAGCAGTCGGCTGAATAGCAATCAGCCCCAGCATTTT.

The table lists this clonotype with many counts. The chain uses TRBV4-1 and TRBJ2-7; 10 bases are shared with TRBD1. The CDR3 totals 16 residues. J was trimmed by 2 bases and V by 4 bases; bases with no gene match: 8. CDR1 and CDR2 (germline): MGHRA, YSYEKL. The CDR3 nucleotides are TGCGCCAGCAGCCTTATGGGACAGGGGTTACCCTACGAGCAGTACTTC. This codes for CASSLMGQGLPYEQYF.

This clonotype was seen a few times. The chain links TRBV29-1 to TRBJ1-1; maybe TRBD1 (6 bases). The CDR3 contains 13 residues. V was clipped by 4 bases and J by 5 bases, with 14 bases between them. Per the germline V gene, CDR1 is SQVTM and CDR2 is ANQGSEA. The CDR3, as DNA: TGCAGCGTTGCCCCACAGGGCGGTACTGAAGCTTTCTTT. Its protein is CSVAPQGGTEAFF.

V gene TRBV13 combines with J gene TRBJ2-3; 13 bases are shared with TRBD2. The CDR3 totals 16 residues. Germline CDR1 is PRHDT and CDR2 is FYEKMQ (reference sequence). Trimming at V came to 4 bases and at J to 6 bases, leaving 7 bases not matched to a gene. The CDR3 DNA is TGTGCCAGCAGCTCACCCGGGACTAGCGGGATGGATACGCAGTATTTT. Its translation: CASSSPGTSGMDTQYF.

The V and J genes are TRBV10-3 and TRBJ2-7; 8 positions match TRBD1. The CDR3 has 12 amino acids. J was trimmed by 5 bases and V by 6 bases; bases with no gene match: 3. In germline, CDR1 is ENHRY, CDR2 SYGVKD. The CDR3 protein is CAISGQGDEQYF. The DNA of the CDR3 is TGTGCCATCAGCGGACAGGGTGACGAGCAGTACTTC.

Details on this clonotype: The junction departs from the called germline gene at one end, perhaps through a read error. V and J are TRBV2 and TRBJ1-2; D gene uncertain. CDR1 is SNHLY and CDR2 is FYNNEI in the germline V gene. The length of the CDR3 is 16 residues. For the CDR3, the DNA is TGTGTCAGCAGTGTAAACGTCGGGCGTGCTAACTATGGCTACACCTTC. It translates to CVSSVNVGRANYGYTF.

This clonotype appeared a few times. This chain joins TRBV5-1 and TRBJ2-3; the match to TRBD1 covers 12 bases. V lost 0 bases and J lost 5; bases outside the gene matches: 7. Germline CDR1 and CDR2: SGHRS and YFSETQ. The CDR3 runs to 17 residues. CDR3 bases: TGCGCCAGCAGCTTGGCCGTGGGACAGGGGGCTATAGATACGCAGTATTTT. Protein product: CASSLAVGQGAIDTQYF.

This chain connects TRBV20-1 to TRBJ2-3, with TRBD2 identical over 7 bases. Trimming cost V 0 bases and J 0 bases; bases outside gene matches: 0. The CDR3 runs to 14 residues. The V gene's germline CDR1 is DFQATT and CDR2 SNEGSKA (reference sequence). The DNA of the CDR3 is TGCAGTGCTAGAGATAGCGGGAGCACAGATACGCAGTATTTT. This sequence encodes CSARDSGSTDTQYF.

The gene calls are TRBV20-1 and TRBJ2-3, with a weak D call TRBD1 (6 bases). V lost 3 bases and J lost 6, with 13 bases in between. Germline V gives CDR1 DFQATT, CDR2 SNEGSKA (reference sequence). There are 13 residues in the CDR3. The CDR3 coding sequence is TGCAGTGCTAGGGGGGCGGGTTTGGATACGCAGTATTTT. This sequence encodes CSARGAGLDTQYF.

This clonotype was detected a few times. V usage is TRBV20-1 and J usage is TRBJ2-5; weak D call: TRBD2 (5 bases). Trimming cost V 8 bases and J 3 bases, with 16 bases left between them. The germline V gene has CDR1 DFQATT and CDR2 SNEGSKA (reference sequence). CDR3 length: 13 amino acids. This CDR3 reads CSSTAREKETQYF. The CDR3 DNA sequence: TGCAGTTCCACCGCAAGGGAGAAAGAGACCCAGTACTTC.

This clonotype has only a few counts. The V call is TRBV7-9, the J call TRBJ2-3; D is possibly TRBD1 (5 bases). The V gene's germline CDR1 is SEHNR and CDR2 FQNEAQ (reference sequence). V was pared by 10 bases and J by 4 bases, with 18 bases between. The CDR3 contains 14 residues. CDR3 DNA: TGTGCCACTAAAACCAGGGCCGGCGCAGATACGCAGTATTTT. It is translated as CATKTRAGADTQYF.

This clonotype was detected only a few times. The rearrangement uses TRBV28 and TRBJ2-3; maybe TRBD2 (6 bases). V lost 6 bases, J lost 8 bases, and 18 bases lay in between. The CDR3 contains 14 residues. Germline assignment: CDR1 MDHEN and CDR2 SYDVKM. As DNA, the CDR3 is TGTGCCAGCAGCTGGGGACTGACCCAGGGTACGCAGTATTTT. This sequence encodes CASSWGLTQGTQYF.

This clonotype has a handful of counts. The CDR3 region has the DNA TGTGCCAGCAGCCGGGGTCGCGATTCACCCCTCCACTTT. Amino acid sequence: CASSRGRDSPLHF. The chain combines TRBV11-2 with TRBJ1-6; no clear D. Trimming removed 5 bases from V and 8 bases from J, with 10 bases in between. Per the germline V gene, CDR1 is SGHAT and CDR2 is FQNNGV. CDR3 length: 13 amino acids.

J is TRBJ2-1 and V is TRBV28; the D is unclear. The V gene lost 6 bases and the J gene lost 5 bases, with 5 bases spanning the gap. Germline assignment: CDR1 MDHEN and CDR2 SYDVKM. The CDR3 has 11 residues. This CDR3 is CASRTNNEQFF. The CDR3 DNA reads TGTGCCAGCAGAACCAACAATGAGCAGTTCTTC.

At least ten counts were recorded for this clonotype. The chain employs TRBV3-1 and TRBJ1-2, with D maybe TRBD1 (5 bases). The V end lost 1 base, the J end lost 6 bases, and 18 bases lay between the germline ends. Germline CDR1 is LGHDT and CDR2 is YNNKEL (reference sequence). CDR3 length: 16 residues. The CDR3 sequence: CASSQVGRLKGDGYTF. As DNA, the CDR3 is TGTGCCAGCAGCCAAGTGGGTCGGCTAAAAGGGGATGGCTACACCTTC. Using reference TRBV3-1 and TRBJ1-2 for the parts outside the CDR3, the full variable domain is DTAVSQTPKYLVTQMGNDKSIKCEQNLGHDTMYWYKQDSKKFLKIMFSYNNKELIINETVPNRFSPKSPDKAHLNLHINSLELGDSAVYFCASSQVGRLKGDGYTFGSGTRLTVV.

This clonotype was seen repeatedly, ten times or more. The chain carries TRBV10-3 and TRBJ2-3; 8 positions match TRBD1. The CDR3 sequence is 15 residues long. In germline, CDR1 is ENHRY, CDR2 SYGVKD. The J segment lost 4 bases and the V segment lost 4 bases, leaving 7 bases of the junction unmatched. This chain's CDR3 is CAISAGTGEADTQYF. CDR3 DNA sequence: TGTGCCATCAGTGCCGGGACAGGAGAAGCAGATACGCAGTATTTT.

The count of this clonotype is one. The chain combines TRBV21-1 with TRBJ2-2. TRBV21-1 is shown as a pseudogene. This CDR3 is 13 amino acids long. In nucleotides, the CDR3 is TGTGCCAGCAGCAAAGGACGTCACGGGGAGCTGTTTTTT. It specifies CASSKGRHGELFF.

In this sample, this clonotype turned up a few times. CDR3 bases: TGTGCCAGCAGCTCGTGGGGTAAGGGCGAGCAGTACTTC. The encoded protein is CASSSWGKGEQYF. The J gene is TRBJ2-7, the V gene TRBV7-2, with D unclear. This CDR3 region has 13 residues. Trimming left V 4 bases short and J 6 bases short, with 13 bases between. Germline-derived CDR1 and CDR2 are SGHTA and FQGNSA.

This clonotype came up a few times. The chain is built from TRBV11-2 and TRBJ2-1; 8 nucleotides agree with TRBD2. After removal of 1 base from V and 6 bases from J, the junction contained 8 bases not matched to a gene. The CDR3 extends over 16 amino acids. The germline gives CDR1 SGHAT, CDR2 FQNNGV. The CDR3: CASSLAGTRLSNEQFF. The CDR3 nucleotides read TGTGCCAGCAGCTTAGCTGGGACTAGGCTTAGCAATGAGCAGTTCTTC.

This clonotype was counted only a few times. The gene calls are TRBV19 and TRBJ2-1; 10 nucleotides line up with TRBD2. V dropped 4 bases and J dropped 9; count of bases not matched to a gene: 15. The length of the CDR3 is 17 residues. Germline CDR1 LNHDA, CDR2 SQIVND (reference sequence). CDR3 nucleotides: TGTGCCAGTAGTACGGGGTCCGGGACTAGCGTGTATGGTGAGCAGTTCTTC. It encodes CASSTGSGTSVYGEQFF.

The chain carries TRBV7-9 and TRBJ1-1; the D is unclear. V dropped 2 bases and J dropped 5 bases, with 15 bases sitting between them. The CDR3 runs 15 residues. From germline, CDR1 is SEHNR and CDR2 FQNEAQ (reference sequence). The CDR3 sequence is CASSLTGGPLTEAFF. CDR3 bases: TGTGCCAGCAGCTTAACCGGTGGACCTCTGACTGAAGCTTTCTTT.

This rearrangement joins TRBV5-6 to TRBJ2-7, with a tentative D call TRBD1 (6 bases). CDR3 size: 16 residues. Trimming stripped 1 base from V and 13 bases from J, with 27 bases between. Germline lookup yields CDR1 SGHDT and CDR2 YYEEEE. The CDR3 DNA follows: TGTGCCAGCAGCTTGCGAACGGCCAGGGGATCGTCCACGCCATACTTC. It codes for CASSLRTARGSSTPYF.

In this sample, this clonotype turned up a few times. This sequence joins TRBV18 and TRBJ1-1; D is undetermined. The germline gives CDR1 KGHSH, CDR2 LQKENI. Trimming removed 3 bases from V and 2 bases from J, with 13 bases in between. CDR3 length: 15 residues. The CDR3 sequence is CASSPGLSLNTEAFF. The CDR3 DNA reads TGTGCCAGCTCACCCGGGTTGAGCCTCAACACTGAAGCTTTCTTT.

This chain's CDR3 is CASSSRGGIGKNIQYF. In nucleotides, the CDR3 is TGTGCCAGCAGCTCAAGAGGAGGGATCGGCAAAAACATTCAGTACTTC. The V and J genes are TRBV9 and TRBJ2-4, with D possibly TRBD2 on 6 matching bases. Per germline, CDR1 SGDLS and CDR2 YYNGEE. The CDR3 contains 16 residues. Deletions cut 4 bases from V and 3 bases from J, with 17 bases between.